This T cell receptor (beta chain) was captured in a study of T-cell memory formation after mild COVID-19. This clonotype occurred a few times. Its antigen is not known. Each CDR3 protein gets one entry after TCRdb re-called the 5' RACE reads with MiXCR. The sample contains 85,000 to 130,000 distinct CDR3 sequences, about a sixth of which appear only once. Findings of the study overall: There was a balanced CD4/CD8 profile in clones contracting day 15 to 85, and later expanders leaned CD4+.

This CDR3 has 17 residues. The V end was cut by 5 bases, the J end by 5 bases, with 24 bases between. Germline V gene sequence: CDR1 LNHNV, CDR2 YYDKDF (reference sequence). Sequenced material: PBMCs or a T cell subset sorted from them (not recorded which). This sequence joins TRBV15 and TRBJ1-1; the D gene is possibly TRBD1 (6 bases). The TCR sequence derives from an adult woman who had mild COVID-19 (a few samples of this study predate the infection). Cell type and time point are not known. The CDR3 reads CATSQGEGRGLRTEAFF. Here the CDR3 DNA reads TGTGCCACCAGCCAGGGTGAGGGCAGGGGATTGAGGACTGAAGCTTTCTTT. Drawing the rest from reference TRBV15 and TRBJ1-1, the complete variable domain is DAMVIQNPRYQVTQFGKPVTLSCSQTLNHNVMYWYQQKSSQAPKLLFHYYDKDFNNEADTPDNFQSRRPNTSFCFLDIRSPGLGDTAMYLCATSQGEGRGLRTEAFFGQGTRLTVV.